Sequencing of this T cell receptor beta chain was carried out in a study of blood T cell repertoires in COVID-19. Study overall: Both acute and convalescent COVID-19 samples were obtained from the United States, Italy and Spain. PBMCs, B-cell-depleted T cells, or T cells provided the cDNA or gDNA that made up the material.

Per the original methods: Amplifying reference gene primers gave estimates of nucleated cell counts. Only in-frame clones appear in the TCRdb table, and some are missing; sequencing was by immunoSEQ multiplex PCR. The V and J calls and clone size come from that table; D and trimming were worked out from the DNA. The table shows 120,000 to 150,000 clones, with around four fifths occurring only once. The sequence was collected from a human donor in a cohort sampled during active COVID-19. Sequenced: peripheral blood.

As DNA, the CDR3 is TGTGCCAGCAGGCCGGGACAAGACTATGGCTACACCTTC. Protein: CASRPGQDYGYTF. V gene TRBV6-6 combines with J gene TRBJ1-2; D possibly corresponds to TRBD1 (6 bases). The CDR3 consists of 13 residues. The germline V gene has CDR1 MNHNY and CDR2 SVGAGI (reference sequence). V lost 6 bases and J lost 3, with 11 bases in between.